The sequence of this T cell receptor (beta chain) was determined in a study of graft-versus-host responses after intestinal transplantation. Assay used: immunoSEQ multiplex PCR; TCRdb lists only in-frame clones, some missing. The data contain fewer than 110,000 clones, 90% to 95% of them seen just once; the ten biggest clones take up less than 1.5%. Study-level findings and limits: GvH clones appeared in recipient marrow, some first in ileum or blood. Some patients had graft-donor T cell macrochimerism. In their allografts, the ratios of graft-versus-host to host-versus-graft T cell clones were high.

Concerning this clone itself: Its antigen is undetermined.

With 4 bases clipped from V and 0 bases from J, the junction kept 13 bases outside the gene matches. Germline values: CDR1 SGHRS, CDR2 YFSETQ. The CDR3 runs to 17 residues. The sequence was obtained from a human donor who received an intestinal transplant. Source: unstimulated CD8+ T cells sorted from spleen or lymph node cells, taken before intestinal transplant. The chain is built from TRBV5-1 and TRBJ2-7, with TRBD2 matching over 7 bases. The CDR3 reads CASSQVPPSGSSYEQYF. The CDR3 coding sequence is TGCGCCAGCAGCCAAGTACCGCCTAGCGGTTCCTCCTACGAGCAGTACTTC.